These 20 T cell receptor beta chains share one sample of origin, sequenced in a study of T cells in tumors after PD-1 blockade. The method was immunoSEQ multiplex PCR; TCRdb's version includes in-frame clones alone and lacks a portion of them. The sample holds around 50,000 clones, around four fifths seen once. The sample here was PBMCs, taken before anti-PD-1 therapy. The receptors shown here come from a human donor with advanced basal cell or squamous cell carcinoma (not recorded which).

About this clone itself: Relative to the germline gene, one junction end is altered; a read error may explain this. The V call is TRBV3-1 (or the pseudogene TRBV3-2), the J call TRBJ2-1; no definite D call. The CDR3 contains 13 residues. Germline values: CDR1 LGHDT, CDR2 YNNKEL (reference sequence). CDR3 amino acids: CASSQDYETRTVF. CDR3 nucleotides: TGTGCCAGCAGCCAAGATTATGAGACAAGGACGGTCTTC.

V usage is TRBV27 and J usage is TRBJ2-7; TRBD1 agrees at 9 bases. CDR3 length: 18 residues. V was pared by 6 bases and J by 6 bases, with 21 bases of the junction left unmatched. The germline gives CDR1 MNHEY, CDR2 SMNVEV (reference sequence). The CDR3 sequence: CASRKRRGQGGDLREQYF. CDR3 bases: TGTGCCAGCAGGAAAAGAAGGGGACAGGGCGGCGATTTACGCGAGCAGTACTTC.

The V and J genes are TRBV5-1 and TRBJ2-7; maybe TRBD1 (6 bases). The V and J ends lost 4 bases and 2 bases respectively, with 13 bases between them. CDR1 SGHRS and CDR2 YFSETQ come from the germline V gene. The CDR3 contains 14 residues. As DNA, the CDR3 is TGCGCCAGCAGCCTGACCCAGGGGCCCTACGAGCAGTACTTC. Its translation: CASSLTQGPYEQYF.

The chain joins TRBV7-3 to TRBJ2-3; TRBD2 matches 13 bases. With 6 bases clipped from V and 6 bases from J, the junction kept 9 bases outside the gene matches. This CDR3 has 16 residues. CDR1 is SGHTA and CDR2 is FQGTGA in the germline V gene. In DNA, the CDR3 is TGTGCCAGCAGTTCCCTGACTAGCGGGGGGCTTGATACGCAGTATTTT. Translating gives CASSSLTSGGLDTQYF.

As concerns this clone: The sample has other DNA sequences that encode this CDR3 too. The rearrangement joins TRBV6-6 to TRBJ1-5; perhaps TRBD1 as D (6 bases). This CDR3 is built from 16 residues. Germline CDR1 reads MNHNY; CDR2 reads SVGAGI (reference sequence). V gave up 2 bases and J gave up 2 bases, with 13 bases separating them. CDR3 in amino acids: CASSYHRGQGNQPQHF. The DNA of the CDR3 is TGTGCCAGCAGTTACCACCGGGGGCAAGGCAATCAGCCCCAGCATTTT.

A note on this clone: At one end the junction does not follow the germline gene, possibly because of a read error. Additional DNA sequences in this sample encode the identical CDR3. The V gene is TRBV6-2 or TRBV6-3, the J gene TRBJ1-2; 9 nucleotides agree with TRBD1. This CDR3 comprises 16 residues. Germline CDR1 is MNHEY and CDR2 is SVGEGT. CDR3 nucleotides: TGTGCCAGCAGTTACACAACCGGACAGGGGAGGATTGGCTACACTTTC. It specifies CASSYTTGQGRIGYTF.

V usage is TRBV2 and J usage is TRBJ1-4; D is undetermined. CDR3 size: 13 residues. V lost 6 bases to trimming and J lost 8 bases, with 13 bases between them. The germline gives CDR1 SNHLY, CDR2 FYNNEI. CDR3 protein: CASSPGFEEKLFF. The CDR3, as DNA: TGTGCCAGCAGCCCAGGCTTTGAGGAAAAACTGTTTTTT.

The chain combines TRBV19 with TRBJ1-5; perhaps TRBD1 as D (6 bases). The CDR3 has 15 amino acids. Trimming left V 4 bases short and J 2 bases short, with 12 bases between. Germline CDR1 and CDR2: LNHDA and SQIVND (reference sequence). Written as DNA, the CDR3 is TGTGCCAGTAGTACTCGACGGGGGCGCAATCAGCCCCAGCATTTT. It encodes CASSTRRGRNQPQHF.

The chain carries TRBV7-8 and TRBJ1-1; D possibly corresponds to TRBD1 (6 bases). Trimming took off 5 bases at V and 2 bases at J, with 15 bases between the two ends. Germline V gene lookup returns CDR1 SGHVS and CDR2 FQNEAQ. CDR3 length: 15 residues. The CDR3 bases are TGTGCCAGCAGCCCTCGGGAGGGGGGCAACACTGAAGCTTTCTTT. Translated: CASSPREGGNTEAFF.

This chain links TRBV19 with TRBJ2-1; TRBD2 might be the D (5 bases). This CDR3 is built from 16 residues. Germline V gene data show CDR1 as LNHDA and CDR2 as SQIVND (reference sequence). V gave up 6 bases and J gave up 0 bases, with 15 bases separating them. DNA for the CDR3: TGTGCCAGTAGGAAACAAACGGGGAGCTCCTACAATGAGCAGTTCTTC. This gives the protein CASRKQTGSSYNEQFF.

This clone came up a few times. V is TRBV5-8 and J is TRBJ1-5; D possibly corresponds to TRBD1 (6 bases). V lost 2 bases and J lost 7, with 16 bases in between. The length of the CDR3 is 15 residues. CDR1 is SGHTS, CDR2 YDEGEE, per germline. CDR3 DNA: TGTGCCAGCAGCTTCCCAGGGGTTTACGGACAGCCCCAGCATTTT. It encodes CASSFPGVYGQPQHF. Based on the CDR3 plus reference TRBV5-8 and TRBJ1-5, the full variable domain is EAGVTQSPTHLIKTRGQQATLRCSPISGHTSVYWYQQALGLGLQFLLWYDEGEERNRGNFPPRFSGRQFPNYSSELNVNALELEDSALYLCASSFPGVYGQPQHFGDGTRLSIL.

This clone has only a few counts. This chain connects TRBV14 to TRBJ1-2; TRBD1 might be the D (6 bases). The CDR3 totals 15 residues. From germline, CDR1 is SGHDN and CDR2 FVKESK. Trimming removed 0 bases at V and 7 bases at J, with 15 bases between. CDR3 in amino acids: CASSQDYEGVVGYTF. The CDR3 DNA is TGTGCCAGCAGCCAAGATTACGAGGGGGTGGTTGGCTACACCTTC.

The chain recombines TRBV2 with TRBJ1-1, with unresolved D. Germline V gene sequence: CDR1 SNHLY, CDR2 FYNNEI. The V and J ends lost 2 bases and 5 bases respectively, with 12 bases between them. This CDR3 is built from 14 residues. The CDR3 region has the DNA TGTGCCAGCAGTGAAATTGGACGTGGGACTGAAGCTTTCTTT. Amino acids: CASSEIGRGTEAFF.

This chain links TRBV27 with TRBJ1-5, with 8 bases identical to TRBD1. CDR1 is MNHEY and CDR2 is SMNVEV in the germline V gene (reference sequence). This CDR3 region has 14 residues. J gave up 7 bases and V 4 bases, and 6 bases lay outside the gene matches. CDR3 region: CASSWTGRDQPQHF. CDR3 DNA sequence: TGTGCCAGCAGTTGGACAGGGCGGGACCAGCCCCAGCATTTT.

The chain uses TRBV5-1 and TRBJ2-2; either TRBD1 or TRBD2 may fit D (5 bases each). V shed 8 bases and J shed 8 bases, with 19 bases lying between them. CDR1 SGHRS and CDR2 YFSETQ come from the germline V gene. The CDR3 is 14 residues long. The DNA for the CDR3 is TGCGCCAGTACCCACGACGTGGGGGTAGGGGAGCTGTTTTTT. Its translation: CASTHDVGVGELFF.

J is TRBJ2-3 and V is TRBV2; D remains ambiguous. Between the trimmed V and J ends, which lost 10 bases and 0 bases, there was a span of 17 bases. This CDR3 comprises 15 residues. CDR1 is SNHLY and CDR2 is FYNNEI in the germline V gene. The CDR3 DNA sequence: TGTGCCACCTCGTTGGGCACCTCCAGCACAGATACGCAGTATTTT. It specifies CATSLGTSSTDTQYF.

This chain uses TRBV7-9 with TRBJ1-5; D remains ambiguous. CDR3 size: 13 residues. Germline V lookup: CDR1 SEHNR, CDR2 FQNEAQ (reference sequence). Trimming shortened V by 7 bases and J by 6 bases, and 13 bases separated the two germline ends. The CDR3 nucleotides are TGTGCCAGCACCGACGACCCGGTTCAGCCCCAGCATTTT. Translation gives CASTDDPVQPQHF.

The chain recombines TRBV11-3 with TRBJ2-7; D is uncertain. Looked up from germline, CDR1 is SGHNT and CDR2 is YENEEA. The CDR3 has 14 amino acids. Between the trimmed V and J ends, which lost 1 base and 3 bases, there was a span of 10 bases. This chain's CDR3 is CASSLVKCIYEQYF. The CDR3 bases are TGTGCCAGCAGCTTAGTGAAGTGTATCTACGAGCAGTACTTC.

This chain joins TRBV18 and TRBJ2-1, with D unclear. The ends were cut back, 1 base at V and 2 bases at J, with 9 bases in the middle. The CDR3 is made up of 15 amino acids. CDR1 KGHSH and CDR2 LQKENI come from the germline V gene. CDR3 in DNA: TGTGCCAGCTCACCACGGGGTGGGACCTACAATGAGCAGTTCTTC. Protein: CASSPRGGTYNEQFF.

The CDR3 sequence: CASSPLGLGSYNEQFF. CDR3 sequence (DNA): TGTGCCAGCTCACCATTGGGACTAGGGAGTTACAATGAGCAGTTCTTC. The chain combines TRBV18 with TRBJ2-1, with 8 bases lining up with TRBD2. CDR1 and CDR2 (germline): KGHSH, LQKENI. The CDR3 contains 16 residues. V dropped 2 bases and J dropped 4; count of bases not matched to a gene: 7.